These 10 T cell receptor beta chains were sequenced from one sample in a study of T cell responses to AZD1222 COVID-19 vaccine (dated by TCRdb to the early 2020s). The protocol used for the library was the immunoSEQ multiplex PCR assay. In its TCRdb copy, this immuneACCESS table keeps in-frame sequences only and misses some clones. Where compared with another copy, unresolved V genes explain less than half of these, and the others have no known cause. This sample lists almost 95,000 clones; around 84% were detected once. The top ten hold roughly 5% of the sample. Interpreted using the paper, the time point label stands for: about 28 days (+/-7) after the second vaccine dose. This specimen was peripheral blood, taken 28 days after the second AZD1222 dose. The receptors stem from an adult who received the AZD1222 COVID-19 vaccine.

In the case of this clone: A read error may account for a junction end that differs from germline. V and J are TRBV7-2 and TRBJ2-3; D might be TRBD2 (7 bases). From germline, CDR1 is SGHTA and CDR2 FQGNSA. The CDR3 loop spans 13 amino acids. CDR3 sequence (DNA): TGTGCCAGCAGGTTAGGGGGGGGAGATACGCAGTATTTT. This sequence encodes CASRLGGGDTQYF.

The V and J genes are TRBV30 and TRBJ2-7, with a weak D call TRBD1 (6 bases). CDR1 GTSNPN and CDR2 SVGIG come from the germline V gene (reference sequence). CDR3 length equals 13 residues. Trimming left V 4 bases short and J 3 bases short, with 13 bases between. The CDR3 protein is CAWTNRARYEQYF. In DNA form, the CDR3 reads TGTGCCTGGACGAACAGGGCACGCTACGAGCAGTACTTC.

The rearrangement uses TRBV13 and TRBJ2-1; 14 bases align to TRBD2. The CDR3 spans 16 residues. CDR1 and CDR2 from the germline V gene are PRHDT and FYEKMQ (reference sequence). After removal of 5 bases from V and 6 bases from J, the junction contained 6 bases not matched to a gene. The chain's CDR3 is CASSGAGTSGSNEQFF. CDR3 nucleotide sequence: TGTGCCAGCAGCGGCGCCGGGACTAGCGGGAGCAATGAGCAGTTCTTC.

DNA of the CDR3: TGCGCCAGCAGCCAGCCCGGGACAAGAAACACCATATATTTT. As protein: CASSQPGTRNTIYF. The genes are TRBV4-1 and TRBJ1-3; a possible D gene is TRBD1 (6 bases). The CDR3 totals 14 residues. Germline V gives CDR1 MGHRA, CDR2 YSYEKL. Trimming took off 3 bases at V and 5 bases at J, with 11 bases between the two ends.

V and J are TRBV2 and TRBJ2-1; 11 positions match TRBD2. CDR3 length equals 15 residues. Germline V gene data show CDR1 as SNHLY and CDR2 as FYNNEI. V shed 3 bases and J 4 bases; nucleotides not matched to a gene: 2. CDR3 sequence reads: CASSETSGAYNEQFF. As DNA, the CDR3 is TGTGCCAGCAGTGAGACTAGCGGGGCGTACAATGAGCAGTTCTTC.

The J gene is TRBJ2-1, the V gene TRBV18; TRBD2 matches at 9 bases. Germline assignment: CDR1 KGHSH and CDR2 LQKENI. The CDR3 has 16 residues. V lost 3 bases to trimming and J lost 4 bases; unmatched junction nucleotides: 7. The DNA of the CDR3 is TGTGCCAGCTCACCTCCAGGACTAGCGCCATACAATGAGCAGTTCTTC. This translates into CASSPPGLAPYNEQFF.

The CDR3 sequence is CASSEALRTGRGSPLHF. CDR3 sequence (DNA): TGTGCCAGCAGTGAAGCGCTTCGGACCGGTAGGGGTTCACCCCTCCACTTT. V and J are TRBV6-1 and TRBJ1-6; weak D call: TRBD1 (5 bases). Trimming shortened V by 0 bases and J by 9 bases, and 18 bases separated the two germline ends. The CDR3 is made up of 17 amino acids. Germline CDR1 and CDR2: MNHNS and SASEGT.

The chain uses TRBV5-1 and TRBJ2-1; D might be TRBD1 (6 bases). Germline V lookup: CDR1 SGHRS, CDR2 YFSETQ. CDR3 length: 16 residues. Trimming stripped 4 bases from V and 3 bases from J, with 17 bases between. The CDR3 DNA is TGCGCCAGCAGCCCGGGGCCAACAGGGAACTACAATGAGCAGTTCTTC. Its translation is CASSPGPTGNYNEQFF.

This clone appeared a single time. The chain recombines TRBV19 with TRBJ1-1, with TRBD1 as a possible D gene (5 bases). The CDR3 covers 15 residues. CDR1 LNHDA and CDR2 SQIVND come from the germline V gene (reference sequence). V was trimmed by 10 bases and J by 1 base, leaving 19 bases between them. In DNA, the CDR3 is TGTGCCACCTCGGGGGGACCGGGGAGGAACACTGAAGCTTTCTTT. Protein sequence: CATSGGPGRNTEAFF.

This clone appeared a single time. The chain uses TRBV5-1 and TRBJ1-4; D uncertain. Germline V gene lookup returns CDR1 SGHRS and CDR2 YFSETQ. V was cut by 4 bases and J by 6 bases, with 13 bases left in between. The CDR3 runs to 14 residues. The CDR3 region has the DNA TGCGCCAGCAGCCCTCATACAGTCGATGAAAAACTGTTTTTT. Amino acid sequence: CASSPHTVDEKLFF. Full variable domain (missing parts from reference TRBV5-1 and TRBJ1-4): KAGVTQTPRYLIKTRGQQVTLSCSPISGHRSVSWYQQTPGQGLQFLFEYFSETQRNKGNFPGRFSGRQFSNSRSEMNVSTLELGDSALYLCASSPHTVDEKLFFGSGTQLSVL.